This T cell receptor beta chain was identified during a study of CD8 T cells in Susac syndrome. Whole-study findings and limits: Acknowledgment was made by the study that its TCR sequencing and HLA analysis involved a relatively small number of individuals.

The sequenced target, TCR beta, came from blood CD8+ and CD4+ T cells. With random hexamers, reverse transcription was performed on about 0.45 to 1 ug of RNA. Across 54 Vbeta and 13 Jbeta, immunoSEQ multiplex PCR amplified TCR beta CDR3. MiXCR, applied by TCRdb to the immunoSEQ multiplex PCR reads, yields one record per CDR3 protein. Of approximately 150,000 distinct CDR3 sequences listed, approximately 96% are singletons. Germline assignment: CDR1 SGHRS and CDR2 YFSETQ. The CDR3 covers 15 residues. V was cut by 0 bases and J by 4 bases, with 13 bases left in between. Notes on this clonotype: Its antigen is unknown.

Sequencing was carried out using CD4+ T cells from PBMCs. The receptor was derived from a human donor with multiple sclerosis. This chain links TRBV5-1 with TRBJ2-5; tentatively, D is TRBD1 or TRBD2 (6 bases each). The CDR3 nucleotides read TGCGCCAGCAGCTTGGTGTCGGGGGCTGGAGAGACCCAGTACTTC. Its translation is CASSLVSGAGETQYF.